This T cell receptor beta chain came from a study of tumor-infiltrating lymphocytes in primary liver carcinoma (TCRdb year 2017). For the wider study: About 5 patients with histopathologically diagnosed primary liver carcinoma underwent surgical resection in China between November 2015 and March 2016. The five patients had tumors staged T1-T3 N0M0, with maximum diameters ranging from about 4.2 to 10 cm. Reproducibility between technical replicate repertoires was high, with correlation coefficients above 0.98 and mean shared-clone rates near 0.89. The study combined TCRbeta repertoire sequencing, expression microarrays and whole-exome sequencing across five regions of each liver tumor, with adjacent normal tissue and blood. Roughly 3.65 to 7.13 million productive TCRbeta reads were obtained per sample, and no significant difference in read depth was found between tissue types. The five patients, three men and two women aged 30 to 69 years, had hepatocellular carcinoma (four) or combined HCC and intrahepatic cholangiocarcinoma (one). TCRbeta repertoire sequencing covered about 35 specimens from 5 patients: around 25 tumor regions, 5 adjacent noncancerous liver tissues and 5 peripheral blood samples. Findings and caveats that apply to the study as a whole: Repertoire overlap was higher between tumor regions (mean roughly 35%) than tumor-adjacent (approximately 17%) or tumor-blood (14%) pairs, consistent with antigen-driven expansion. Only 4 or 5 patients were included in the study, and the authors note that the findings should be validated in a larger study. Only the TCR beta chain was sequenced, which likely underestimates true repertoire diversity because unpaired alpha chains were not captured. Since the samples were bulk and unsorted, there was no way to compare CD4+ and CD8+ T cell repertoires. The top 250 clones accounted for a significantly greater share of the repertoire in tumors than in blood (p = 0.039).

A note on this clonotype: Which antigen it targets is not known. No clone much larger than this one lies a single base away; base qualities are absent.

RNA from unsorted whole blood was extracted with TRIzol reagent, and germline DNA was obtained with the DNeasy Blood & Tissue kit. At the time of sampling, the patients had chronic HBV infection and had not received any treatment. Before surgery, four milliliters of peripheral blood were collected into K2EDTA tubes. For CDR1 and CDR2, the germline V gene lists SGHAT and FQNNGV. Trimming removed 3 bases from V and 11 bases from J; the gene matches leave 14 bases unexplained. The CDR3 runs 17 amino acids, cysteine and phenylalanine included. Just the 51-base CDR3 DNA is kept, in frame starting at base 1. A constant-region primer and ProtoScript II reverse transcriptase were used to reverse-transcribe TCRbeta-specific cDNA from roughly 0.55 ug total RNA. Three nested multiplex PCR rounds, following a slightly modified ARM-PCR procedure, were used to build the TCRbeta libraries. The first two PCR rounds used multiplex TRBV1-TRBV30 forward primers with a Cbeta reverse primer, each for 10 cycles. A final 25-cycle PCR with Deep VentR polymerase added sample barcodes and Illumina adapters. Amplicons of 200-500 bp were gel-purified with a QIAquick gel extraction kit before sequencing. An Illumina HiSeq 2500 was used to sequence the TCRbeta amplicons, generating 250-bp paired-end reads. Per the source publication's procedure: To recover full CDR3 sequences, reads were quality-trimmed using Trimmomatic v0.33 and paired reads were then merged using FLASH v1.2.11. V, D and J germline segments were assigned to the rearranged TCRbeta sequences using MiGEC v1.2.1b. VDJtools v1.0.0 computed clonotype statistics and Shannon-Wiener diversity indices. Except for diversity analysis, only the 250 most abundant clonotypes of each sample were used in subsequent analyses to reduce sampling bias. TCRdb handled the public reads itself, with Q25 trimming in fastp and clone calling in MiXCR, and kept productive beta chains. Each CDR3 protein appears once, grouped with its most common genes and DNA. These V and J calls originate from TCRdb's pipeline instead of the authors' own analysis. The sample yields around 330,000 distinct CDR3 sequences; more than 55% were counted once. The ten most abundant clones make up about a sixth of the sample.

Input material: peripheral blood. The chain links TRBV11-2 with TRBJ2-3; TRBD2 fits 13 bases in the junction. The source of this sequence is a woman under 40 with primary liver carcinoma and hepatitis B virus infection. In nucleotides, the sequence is TGTGCCAGCAGCTTCTCGGCCGGGACTAGCGGGACAAATATGCAGTATTTT. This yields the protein CASSFSAGTSGTNMQYF.